This T cell receptor beta chain was identified in a study of CD8+ T cells in alopecia areata. Looking at the study overall: Tofacitinib administration to treated patients was oral, at 5 to 10 mg twice daily.

Investigators isolated RNA and reverse transcribed it into cDNA to act as the sequencing template. The protocol was immunoSEQ multiplex PCR, while the TCRdb copy is restricted to in-frame clones and leaves out a portion. The sample consists of 95,000 to 110,000 clones, about four fifths of them appearing once. Regarding this clone: Its antigen is still unknown.

Germline V gene lookup returns CDR1 SGHAT and CDR2 FQNNGV. CDR3 length: 15 residues. V was cut by 3 bases and J by 6 bases, with 15 bases left in between. General observations from the study: Researchers report lesional scalp, most notably alopecia totalis/universalis, outstripped normal scalp in clonality. Under tofacitinib, numerous expanded lesional clonotypes remained detectable in scalp and blood.

Treatment specified: oral pan-JAK inhibitor, 5-10 mg twice daily. This specimen was CD8+ T cells sorted from blood, taken at week 24, from a patient treated with tofacitinib. The rearrangement joins TRBV11-2 to TRBJ2-1, with D uncertain. The clonotype was recovered from a human donor with alopecia areata. This CDR3 reads CASSFDPLPGNEQFF. CDR3 nucleotide sequence: TGTGCCAGCAGCTTTGATCCACTACCGGGCAATGAGCAGTTCTTC. The full variable domain, completed using reference TRBV11-2 and TRBJ2-1, is EAGVAQSPRYKIIEKRQSVAFWCNPISGHATLYWYQQILGQGPKLLIQFQNNGVVDDSQLPKDRFSAERLKGVDSTLKIQPAKLEDSAVYLCASSFDPLPGNEQFFGPGTRLTVL.